Sequencing of this T cell receptor beta chain was carried out in a study of T cell responses to AZD1222 COVID-19 vaccine. Comment on this clone: What it recognizes is unknown. Other DNA sequences within the sample encode an identical CDR3.

Study conclusions and caveats: Only after the peak T cell response were repertoires sampled. Regions 160-218 and 743-854 dominated among vaccine-associated CD4 TCRs spanning spike. Unmutated variant regions are reportedly targeted by nearly half of spike-specific TCRs. Receipt of two AZD1222 doses was followed by a rise in Spike-specific TCR breadth and depth.

The V and J ends lost 2 bases and 3 bases respectively, with 7 bases between them. Germline V gene sequence: CDR1 MDHEN, CDR2 SYDVKM. CDR3 length equals 13 residues. Generated by immunoSEQ multiplex PCR, the TCRdb table keeps only in-frame clones and is missing some. The repertoire holds roughly 140,000 clones, with approximately 88% as singletons. This sequence originates from an adult in good health. The V and J genes are TRBV28 and TRBJ1-1; D not certain. Sample: peripheral blood, taken on day 0 of AZD1222 vaccination. The CDR3 nucleotides are TGTGCCAGCAGTTTACCCCAAGACACTGAAGCTTTCTTT. This codes for CASSLPQDTEAFF. Based on the CDR3 plus reference TRBV28 and TRBJ1-1, the full variable domain is DVKVTQSSRYLVKRTGEKVFLECVQDMDHENMFWYRQDPGLGLRLIYFSYDVKMKEKGDIPEGYSVSREKKERFSLILESASTNQTSMYLCASSLPQDTEAFFGQGTRLTVV.